The 25 T cell receptor beta chains presented below share a single source sample, sequenced in a study of lymphopenia after photon versus proton radiotherapy. Method: immunoSEQ multiplex PCR; TCRdb's copy keeps in-frame clones and lacks some. The data contain tens of thousands of clones, 84% of them singletons. The input for sequencing was peripheral blood, taken from a patient treated with proton-based radiotherapy. Every receptor here comes from a woman in her 70s with pancreatic cancer.

The chain uses TRBV7-6 and TRBJ2-1; no clear D gene. Germline assignment: CDR1 SGHVS and CDR2 FNYEAQ. The CDR3 totals 12 residues. With 2 bases removed from V and 5 bases from J, the gap between germline ends came to 4 bases. The CDR3 sequence: CASSLFDNEQFF. DNA of the CDR3: TGTGCCAGCAGCTTATTCGACAATGAGCAGTTCTTC. The variable domain in full, with the rest retrieved from reference TRBV7-6 and TRBJ2-1, is GAGVSQSPRYKVTKRGQDVALRCDPISGHVSLYWYRQALGQGPEFLTYFNYEAQQDKSGLPNDRFSAERPEGSISTLTIQRTEQRDSAMYRCASSLFDNEQFFGPGTRLTVL.

The chain combines TRBV7-2 with TRBJ1-2, with D perhaps matching TRBD1 (5 bases). The CDR3 covers 15 residues. Between the trimmed V and J ends, which lost 1 base and 5 bases, there was a span of 14 bases. CDR1 and CDR2 (germline): SGHTA, FQGNSA. The CDR3 loop reads CASSLGAGRGYGYTF. CDR3 DNA sequence: TGTGCCAGCAGCTTAGGGGCGGGTAGGGGTTATGGCTACACCTTC.

The gene calls are TRBV9 and TRBJ1-4; 8 bases line up with TRBD1. Germline assignment: CDR1 SGDLS and CDR2 YYNGEE. Trimming cost V 3 bases and J 8 bases; bases outside gene matches: 9. The CDR3 consists of 15 residues. Here the CDR3 reads CASSATGGGGEKLFF. CDR3 nucleotides: TGTGCCAGCAGCGCCACAGGGGGAGGAGGGGAAAAACTGTTTTTT.

The sample holds one count of this clone. CDR3 DNA: TGTGCCAGCAGCCTAATAGACTTTTCCAGCACAGATACGCAGTATTTT. Translation: CASSLIDFSSTDTQYF. The V call is TRBV14, the J call TRBJ2-3; D call uncertain. Germline V gene lookup returns CDR1 SGHDN and CDR2 FVKESK. V shed 4 bases and J shed 0 bases, with 14 bases lying between them. The CDR3 totals 16 residues.

V gene TRBV9 combines with J gene TRBJ2-6; no clear D. This CDR3 spans 14 amino acids. V was clipped by 4 bases and J by 7 bases, with 12 bases between them. Germline assignment: CDR1 SGDLS and CDR2 YYNGEE. The DNA for the CDR3 is TGTGCCAGCAGCCCCTTTTGGGTTGCCAACGTCCTGACTTTC. Encoded protein: CASSPFWVANVLTF. The whole variable domain, filled in from reference TRBV9 and TRBJ2-6, reads DSGVTQTPKHLITATGQRVTLRCSPRSGDLSVYWYQQSLDQGLQFLIQYYNGEERAKGNILERFSAQQFPDLHSELNLSSLELGDSALYFCASSPFWVANVLTFGAGSRLTVL.

CDR3: CASRRDTDTQYF. The CDR3, as DNA: TGTGCCAGCAGGCGGGACACAGATACGCAGTATTTT. This chain uses TRBV6-1 with TRBJ2-3; D may be TRBD2 (6 bases). Trimming stripped 6 bases from V and 2 bases from J, with 6 bases between. This CDR3 region has 12 residues. Per germline, CDR1 MNHNS and CDR2 SASEGT.

The chain is built from TRBV11-3 and TRBJ2-1; 8 bases fit TRBD1. Germline V gene lookup returns CDR1 SGHNT and CDR2 YENEEA. The CDR3 has 14 amino acids. V was pared by 3 bases and J by 3 bases, with 1 base of the junction left unmatched. The CDR3 DNA reads TGTGCCAGCAGCTTGGGACAGGACTACAATGAGCAGTTCTTC. It yields the protein CASSLGQDYNEQFF.

The chain links TRBV27 to TRBJ2-7; a weak D match, TRBD1 (6 bases). The CDR3 length is 19 residues. In germline, CDR1 is MNHEY, CDR2 SMNVEV (reference sequence). Trimming removed 2 bases at V and 4 bases at J, with 27 bases between. Here the CDR3 reads CASSLRSVYSRGSIYEQYF. Here the CDR3 DNA reads TGTGCCAGCAGTTTACGGTCGGTTTATAGTAGGGGGAGTATATACGAGCAGTACTTC.

The genes are TRBV25-1 and TRBJ2-7; 7 bases fit TRBD2. This CDR3 region has 17 residues. With V trimmed by 5 bases and J by 6 bases, 19 bases remained unmatched. Germline loops: CDR1 MGHDK, CDR2 SYGVNS. CDR3 coding DNA: TGTGCCAGCAGTACGTTTGGCTTTAGCGGGTCGTCCGGCGAGCAGTACTTC. It codes for CASSTFGFSGSSGEQYF.

The chain uses TRBV28 and TRBJ2-1, with 12 bases that match TRBD2. V was clipped by 2 bases and J by 10 bases; unmatched bases: 6. The CDR3 spans 15 residues. Germline lookup yields CDR1 MDHEN and CDR2 SYDVKM. The CDR3 here is CASSLRASGREEQFF. The CDR3 region has the DNA TGTGCCAGCAGTTTAAGGGCTAGCGGGAGGGAGGAGCAGTTCTTC.

There are a few counts of this clone. The chain employs TRBV5-1 and TRBJ2-6, with D hard to call. The CDR3 is 17 residues long. V lost 3 bases, J lost 0 bases, and 13 bases lay in between. Per germline, CDR1 SGHRS and CDR2 YFSETQ. Here the CDR3 DNA reads TGCGCCAGCAGCTCAACGACGGAGTTCTCTGGGGCCAACGTCCTGACTTTC. Its translation: CASSSTTEFSGANVLTF.

J is TRBJ2-1 and V is TRBV19; 8 bases fit TRBD2. The germline V gene has CDR1 LNHDA and CDR2 SQIVND (reference sequence). This CDR3 has 15 amino acids. Trimming cost V 7 bases and J 7 bases; bases outside gene matches: 12. This CDR3 reads CASKLSGALGNEQFF. The CDR3, as DNA: TGTGCCAGTAAGCTTAGCGGGGCCCTGGGAAATGAGCAGTTCTTC.

The chain uses TRBV20-1 and TRBJ1-1; unclear D gene. V was trimmed by 6 bases and J by 1 base, leaving 6 bases between them. Germline CDR1 reads DFQATT; CDR2 reads SNEGSKA (reference sequence). The CDR3 spans 11 residues. The CDR3 spells CSAPTNTEAFF. In DNA form, the CDR3 reads TGCAGTGCGCCTACGAACACTGAAGCTTTCTTT.

V and J are TRBV5-1 and TRBJ1-3; tentatively, D is TRBD1 (5 bases). The germline V gene has CDR1 SGHRS and CDR2 YFSETQ. The CDR3 runs 16 residues. The germline V and J ends were trimmed by 3 bases and 10 bases, with 23 bases remaining between them. The CDR3 DNA is TGCGCCAGCAGCTCAACAACGCCTTACTCGGGGGGTACCATATATTTT. Its protein product is CASSSTTPYSGGTIYF.

CDR3 amino acids: CASSPLRGTADEQYF. The CDR3 coding sequence is TGTGCCAGCTCACCACTGAGAGGGACGGCGGACGAGCAGTACTTC. V and J are TRBV18 and TRBJ2-7; D might be TRBD1 or TRBD2, each matching 5 bases. The germline V gene has CDR1 KGHSH and CDR2 LQKENI. Between the trimmed V and J ends, which lost 1 base and 5 bases, there was a span of 15 bases. The CDR3 runs 15 residues. Drawing the rest from reference TRBV18 and TRBJ2-7, the complete variable domain is NAGVMQNPRHLVRRRGQEARLRCSPMKGHSHVYWYRQLPEEGLKFMVYLQKENIIDESGMPKERFSAEFPKEGPSILRIQQVVRGDSAAYFCASSPLRGTADEQYFGPGTRLTVT.

The genes are TRBV7-3 and TRBJ1-2; D not certain. Germline V gene data show CDR1 as SGHTA and CDR2 as FQGTGA. The CDR3 has 13 amino acids. Trimming removed 5 bases from V and 3 bases from J, with 10 bases in between. The CDR3, as DNA: TGTGCCAGCAGCCCGCAGCAGGACTATGGCTACACCTTC. Its translation: CASSPQQDYGYTF.

This clone turned up a few times. The V and J genes are TRBV10-3 and TRBJ1-5, with D unclear. Trimming took off 3 bases at V and 2 bases at J, with 11 bases between the two ends. CDR1 and CDR2 from the germline V gene are ENHRY and SYGVKD. This CDR3 is 15 amino acids long. In nucleotides, the CDR3 is TGTGCCATCAGTGAAGCCGGGGATGGCAATCAGCCCCAGCATTTT. Its translation is CAISEAGDGNQPQHF.

This chain joins TRBV7-9 and TRBJ2-7, with D perhaps TRBD1 (5 bases). V was clipped by 1 base and J by 8 bases, with 18 bases between them. Germline CDR1 reads SEHNR; CDR2 reads FQNEAQ (reference sequence). The CDR3 contains 15 residues. Written as DNA, the CDR3 is TGTGCCAGCAGCTTAGACATGGGGCCTCCTACTAAGCAGTACTTC. This gives the protein CASSLDMGPPTKQYF.

The chain uses TRBV10-2 and TRBJ1-2; D is ambiguous. V lost 0 bases and J lost 4, with 6 bases in between. CDR3 length: 13 residues. Germline V lookup: CDR1 WSHSY, CDR2 SAAADI. The DNA of the CDR3 is TGCGCCAGCAGTGAGTCAGGAATCTATGGCTACACCTTC. Its protein product is CASSESGIYGYTF.

V gene TRBV7-2 combines with J gene TRBJ2-7; 7 bases align to TRBD1. Looked up from germline, CDR1 is SGHTA and CDR2 is FQGNSA. The V gene end was trimmed by 2 bases and the J gene end by 2 bases; junction bases not matched to a gene: 6. The CDR3 sequence is 15 residues long. In DNA, the CDR3 is TGTGCCAGCAGCTTAACCCGACAGGGCCCCTACGAGCAGTACTTC. Translating it yields CASSLTRQGPYEQYF.

This clone was observed a few times. This chain connects TRBV5-8 to TRBJ1-1; D is ambiguous. V lost 0 bases to trimming and J lost 6 bases, with 9 bases between them. CDR3 length equals 13 residues. The germline V gene encodes CDR1 SGHTS and CDR2 YDEGEE. The chain's CDR3 is CASSLGGKSEAFF. The CDR3 nucleotides read TGTGCCAGCAGCTTGGGAGGGAAATCTGAAGCTTTCTTT.

The rearrangement uses TRBV19 and TRBJ1-1; 7 bases match TRBD1. The V segment lost 7 bases and the J segment 0 bases; nucleotides outside the gene matches: 8. The germline V gene encodes CDR1 LNHDA and CDR2 SQIVND (reference sequence). This CDR3 spans 15 amino acids. The CDR3, as DNA: TGTGCCAGTAAGACGACCGGGACAGTGAACACTGAAGCTTTCTTT. The encoded protein is CASKTTGTVNTEAFF.

This rearrangement joins TRBV10-3 to TRBJ2-1; no clear D. V lost 3 bases and J lost 0, with 15 bases in between. Germline loops: CDR1 ENHRY, CDR2 SYGVKD. There are 17 residues in the CDR3. In DNA, the CDR3 is TGTGCCATCAGTGACGTAGGTAGCAAGAGCTCCTACAATGAGCAGTTCTTC. It is translated as CAISDVGSKSSYNEQFF.

J is TRBJ2-1 and V is TRBV7-9, with D possibly TRBD2 on 7 matching bases. Trimming removed 1 base at V and 7 bases at J, with 17 bases between. CDR1 and CDR2 (germline): SEHNR, FQNEAQ (reference sequence). This CDR3 contains 16 residues. The CDR3 sequence is CASSLVGGRRKNEQFF. CDR3 DNA: TGTGCCAGCAGCTTAGTCGGGGGGCGCAGGAAAAATGAGCAGTTCTTC. Full variable domain (remainder filled in from reference TRBV7-9 and TRBJ2-1): DTGVSQNPRHKITKRGQNVTFRCDPISEHNRLYWYRQTLGQGPEFLTYFQNEAQLEKSRLLSDRFSAERPKGSFSTLEIQRTEQGDSAMYLCASSLVGGRRKNEQFFGPGTRLTVL.

The CDR3 is CASSVQAGDSTDTQYF. The CDR3, as DNA: TGTGCCAGCAGCGTGCAAGCGGGGGACTCCACAGATACGCAGTATTTT. This chain uses TRBV9 with TRBJ2-3; 8 nucleotides agree with TRBD2. The germline gives CDR1 SGDLS, CDR2 YYNGEE. The CDR3 spans 16 residues. V lost 2 bases and J lost 2; bases outside the gene matches: 7.